The 29 T cell receptor beta chains below come from one sample, sequenced in a study of identical twins. TCRdb ran MiXCR on the 5' RACE reads and lists one entry per CDR3 protein. The sample records about 340,000 distinct CDR3 sequences, roughly an eighth being singletons. In addition, the sample was reused for a study of yellow fever vaccine responses in identical twins.

The sample taken for sequencing was CD8+ T cells sorted from blood. Receptor source: a woman between 18 and 29 years old in good health.

In its sample, this clonotype was seen a few times. This chain joins TRBV27 and TRBJ1-1; 7 nucleotides line up with TRBD1. V gave up 2 bases and J gave up 0 bases; unmatched junction bases: 12. CDR3 length: 18 amino acids. Germline V gene sequence: CDR1 MNHEY, CDR2 SMNVEV (reference sequence). The CDR3 nucleotides read TGTGCCAGCAGTTTAAAAGGGGGCTCCATGGGATTGAACACTGAAGCTTTCTTT. It is translated as CASSLKGGSMGLNTEAFF.

This clonotype turned up a few times. The chain combines TRBV29-1 with TRBJ2-1; 7 bases are a match to TRBD1. The CDR3 runs to 15 residues. V dropped 5 bases and J dropped 4; count of bases not matched to a gene: 11. Per the germline V gene, CDR1 is SQVTM and CDR2 is ANQGSEA. The CDR3 coding sequence is TGCAGCGTTCGAGACAGGGAACACATTTACAATGAGCAGTTCTTC. Amino acids: CSVRDREHIYNEQFF.

This clonotype was seen a few times. This chain links TRBV27 with TRBJ2-7, with 8 positions matching TRBD2. This CDR3 spans 15 amino acids. Germline CDR1 MNHEY, CDR2 SMNVEV (reference sequence). V was pared by 8 bases and J by 2 bases, with 11 bases of the junction left unmatched. CDR3 in DNA: TGTGCCAGCGGGGAAAGAACTAGCGGAGCCTACGAGCAGTACTTC. It is translated as CASGERTSGAYEQYF.

There are many counts of this clonotype. The rearrangement uses TRBV28 and TRBJ2-1; 15 bases are a match to TRBD2. The J segment lost 10 bases and the V segment lost 5 bases, leaving 6 bases of the junction unmatched. Per germline, CDR1 MDHEN and CDR2 SYDVKM. This CDR3 comprises 15 residues. DNA of the CDR3: TGTGCCAGCAGTGCAGGACTAGCGGGGGGGGGAGAGCAGTTCTTC. It is translated as CASSAGLAGGGEQFF.

This clonotype was recorded many times. The chain employs TRBV7-9 and TRBJ2-3, with D uncertain. Germline V CDR1 and CDR2: SEHNR, FQNEAQ (reference sequence). V lost 3 bases, J lost 5 bases, and 12 bases lay in between. CDR3 length equals 14 residues. This CDR3 reads CASSLPSPVDTQYF. CDR3 DNA sequence: TGTGCCAGCAGCTTGCCGTCTCCTGTAGATACGCAGTATTTT.

In this sample, this clonotype turned up a few times. V and J are TRBV5-5 and TRBJ2-7, with D perhaps matching TRBD2 (6 bases). Germline CDR1 reads SGHKS; CDR2 reads YYEKEE (reference sequence). V lost 0 bases and J 7 bases, leaving 11 bases between the germline ends. There are 13 residues in the CDR3. This chain's CDR3 is CASSLGDLREQYF. The CDR3, as DNA: TGTGCCAGCAGCTTGGGGGACTTGAGGGAGCAGTACTTC.

This clonotype came up a few times. V gene TRBV4-1 combines with J gene TRBJ2-1, with D perhaps matching TRBD1 (5 bases). The CDR3 spans 15 residues. The ends were cut back, 5 bases at V and 0 bases at J, with 11 bases in the middle. Germline lookup yields CDR1 MGHRA and CDR2 YSYEKL. CDR3: CASSGSGPSYNEQFF. The CDR3 DNA is TGCGCCAGCAGCGGTTCAGGGCCCTCCTACAATGAGCAGTTCTTC.

This clonotype turned up a few times. The rearrangement uses TRBV7-2 and TRBJ2-4; TRBD2 agrees at 7 bases. CDR1 and CDR2 (germline): SGHTA, FQGNSA. The CDR3 has 17 residues. The V and J ends lost 6 bases and 3 bases, in that order; junction bases with no gene match: 14. The CDR3 DNA sequence: TGTGCCAGCAGTCGAGACCGGACTAGTTCGGGCAAAAACATTCAGTACTTC. As protein: CASSRDRTSSGKNIQYF.

This clonotype has more than one count but fewer than ten. The chain couples TRBV7-8 to TRBJ1-6; the D gene is possibly TRBD1 (6 bases). Germline V CDR1 and CDR2: SGHVS, FQNEAQ. The length of the CDR3 is 13 residues. The V and J ends lost 5 bases and 9 bases respectively, with 11 bases between them. In DNA, the CDR3 is TGTGCCAGCAGCCTAAAGGGGGGTTCACCCCTCCACTTT. Protein: CASSLKGGSPLHF. The full variable domain, completed using reference TRBV7-8 and TRBJ1-6, is GAGVSQSPRYKVAKRGQDVALRCDPISGHVSLFWYQQALGQGPEFLTYFQNEAQLDKSGLPSDRFFAERPEGSVSTLKIQRTQQEDSAVYLCASSLKGGSPLHFGNGTRLTVT.

This clonotype was seen at least ten times. The genes are TRBV9 and TRBJ2-5; no definite D call. This CDR3 is built from 13 residues. The germline V gene encodes CDR1 SGDLS and CDR2 YYNGEE. Trimming cost V 0 bases and J 5 bases, with 8 bases left between them. CDR3 residues: CASSVVEEETQYF. Written as DNA, the CDR3 is TGTGCCAGCAGCGTAGTAGAAGAGGAGACCCAGTACTTC.

V and J are TRBV9 and TRBJ2-1; TRBD2 agrees at 9 bases. J gave up 9 bases and V 0 bases, and 7 bases lay outside the gene matches. This CDR3 has 15 residues. Germline V gene data show CDR1 as SGDLS and CDR2 as YYNGEE. The CDR3 region has the DNA TGTGCCAGCAGCGTAGCCGGGACTAGCCCTCTTGAGCAGTTCTTC. This encodes CASSVAGTSPLEQFF.

This clonotype was seen a few times. The V call is TRBV20-1, the J call TRBJ2-3; TRBD2 matches 14 bases. The length of the CDR3 is 16 residues. CDR1 is DFQATT and CDR2 is SNEGSKA in the germline V gene (reference sequence). Trimming cost V 1 base and J 5 bases; bases outside gene matches: 5. In DNA, the CDR3 is TGCAGTGCTAGAGGGGGGGGACTAGCGGGAGTAGATACGCAGTATTTT. Amino acids: CSARGGGLAGVDTQYF.

The chain recombines TRBV2 with TRBJ2-1; D gene unclear. V lost 3 bases, J lost 4 bases, and 13 bases lay in between. The CDR3 is 15 residues long. Germline V gene data show CDR1 as SNHLY and CDR2 as FYNNEI. The CDR3 reads CASSDGHYTYNEQFF. The CDR3 region has the DNA TGTGCCAGCAGTGACGGCCATTATACGTACAATGAGCAGTTCTTC.

This clonotype came up many times. The chain joins TRBV12-3 or TRBV12-4 to TRBJ2-5, with 9 bases lining up with TRBD1. CDR3 length equals 16 residues. The V and J ends lost 5 bases and 4 bases, in that order; junction bases with no gene match: 11. CDR3 sequence (DNA): TGTGCCAGCAGTGCGGCACAGGGGGCCGTGACAGAGACCCAGTACTTC. Its translation is CASSAAQGAVTETQYF.

The table lists this clonotype with a few counts. The chain joins TRBV20-1 to TRBJ1-1, with D perhaps matching TRBD1 (6 bases). V was cut by 0 bases and J by 4 bases, with 12 bases left in between. The CDR3 covers 14 residues. Germline values: CDR1 DFQATT, CDR2 SNEGSKA (reference sequence). The CDR3 spells CSARDQGRPTEAFF. The CDR3 nucleotides read TGCAGTGCTAGAGATCAGGGGAGACCCACTGAAGCTTTCTTT.

The chain is built from TRBV20-1 and TRBJ2-1; 9 nucleotides agree with TRBD1. CDR1 DFQATT and CDR2 SNEGSKA come from the germline V gene (reference sequence). The CDR3 length is 15 residues. Trimming took 1 base from V and 2 from J; bases not matched to a gene: 3. For the CDR3, the DNA is TGCAGTGCTAGAGTGGGACAGGGTCCCTACAATGAGCAGTTCTTC. Translated: CSARVGQGPYNEQFF.

This clonotype was found many times. This chain links TRBV20-1 with TRBJ2-1; the D is unclear. This CDR3 spans 14 amino acids. Germline V gives CDR1 DFQATT, CDR2 SNEGSKA (reference sequence). The V gene lost 2 bases and the J gene lost 0 bases, with 8 bases spanning the gap. The CDR3 coding sequence is TGCAGTGCTAGACTGCCTAGCTCCTACAATGAGCAGTTCTTC. The encoded protein is CSARLPSSYNEQFF.

This clonotype was counted many times. The genes are TRBV19 and TRBJ2-1; 9 bases fit TRBD2. The CDR3 extends over 15 amino acids. J gave up 4 bases and V 6 bases, and 7 bases lay outside the gene matches. Looked up from germline, CDR1 is LNHDA and CDR2 is SQIVND (reference sequence). The CDR3: CASSPSGIVYNEQFF. The CDR3 DNA reads as TGTGCCAGTAGCCCTAGCGGGATAGTATACAATGAGCAGTTCTTC.

This clonotype has ten or more counts. The chain couples TRBV4-2 to TRBJ2-3; TRBD1 agrees at 9 bases. Germline loops: CDR1 LGHNA, CDR2 YNFKEQ. This CDR3 has 15 residues. J gave up 10 bases and V 3 bases, and 11 bases lay outside the gene matches. CDR3 bases: TGTGCCAGCAGCCAGGAAGGGAGGACAGGGGACGCGCAGTATTTT. Translation gives CASSQEGRTGDAQYF.

This clonotype was seen a handful of times. The chain links TRBV27 to TRBJ2-5, with TRBD2 identical over 12 bases. The length of the CDR3 is 16 residues. Germline trimming cut 7 bases from V and 5 bases from J; bases unmatched to any gene: 11. Germline loops: CDR1 MNHEY, CDR2 SMNVEV (reference sequence). CDR3 protein: CASTATSGSLWETQYF. In nucleotides, the CDR3 is TGTGCCAGCACCGCGACTAGCGGGAGCCTTTGGGAGACCCAGTACTTC.

This clonotype was counted ten times or more. The genes are TRBV29-1 and TRBJ2-7, with TRBD2 matching 10 bases. The CDR3 totals 14 residues. Germline V gene sequence: CDR1 SQVTM, CDR2 ANQGSEA. Trimming took 2 bases from V and 6 from J; bases not matched to a gene: 7. Written as DNA, the CDR3 is TGCAGCGTTGAAAGGCTAGCGGGAGTTGGCGAGCAGTACTTC. Translated, it gives CSVERLAGVGEQYF.

This clonotype was counted between two and nine times. The V call is TRBV7-8, the J call TRBJ2-2; D gene uncertain. Germline values: CDR1 SGHVS, CDR2 FQNEAQ. Trimming shortened V by 7 bases and J by 3 bases, and 15 bases separated the two germline ends. The CDR3 covers 15 residues. CDR3 region: CASTLWDKYTGELFF. DNA of the CDR3: TGTGCCAGCACCCTTTGGGATAAGTACACCGGGGAGCTGTTTTTT.

At least ten counts were recorded for this clonotype. The V gene is TRBV28, the J gene TRBJ2-1; D not resolved. Trimming left V 3 bases short and J 3 bases short, with 6 bases between. The CDR3 covers 13 residues. The germline gives CDR1 MDHEN, CDR2 SYDVKM. In DNA, the CDR3 is TGTGCCAGCAGTTTCGGCCGCTACAATGAGCAGTTCTTC. Translated, it gives CASSFGRYNEQFF.

This clonotype showed up just a few times. The chain joins TRBV3-1 to TRBJ2-4; the match to TRBD1 covers 8 bases. Trimming cost V 6 bases and J 7 bases; bases outside gene matches: 14. The length of the CDR3 is 16 residues. Germline CDR1 and CDR2: LGHDT and YNNKEL (reference sequence). CDR3 nucleotide sequence: TGTGCCAGCAGTTCTGGACAGGGTTCGTTTCAGAACATTCAGTACTTC. This encodes CASSSGQGSFQNIQYF.

This clonotype has only one observation. The V call is TRBV3-1, the J call TRBJ2-1; TRBD1 matches 9 bases. V gave up 3 bases and J gave up 0 bases; unmatched junction bases: 3. CDR1 is LGHDT and CDR2 is YNNKEL in the germline V gene (reference sequence). CDR3 size: 16 residues. CDR3 protein: CASSQVDRGSYNEQFF. CDR3 nucleotide sequence: TGTGCCAGCAGCCAGGTGGACAGGGGCTCCTACAATGAGCAGTTCTTC.

V usage is TRBV20-1 and J usage is TRBJ2-1; perhaps TRBD2 as D (5 bases). This CDR3 has 15 amino acids. V lost 0 bases to trimming and J lost 2 bases, with 11 bases between them. Germline assignment: CDR1 DFQATT and CDR2 SNEGSKA (reference sequence). The DNA for the CDR3 is TGCAGTGCTAGAGATCCGGGTAGCGCCTACAATGAGCAGTTCTTC. Amino acids: CSARDPGSAYNEQFF.

This chain connects TRBV24-1 to TRBJ2-2; D is unclear. The CDR3 runs to 16 residues. Germline V gene data show CDR1 as KGHDR and CDR2 as SFDVKD. V dropped 1 base and J dropped 5 bases, with 13 bases sitting between them. The CDR3 reads CATSDFGHSATGELFF. The CDR3 DNA reads TGTGCCACCAGTGATTTCGGGCACTCGGCGACCGGGGAGCTGTTTTTT.

The table lists this clonotype with many counts. The chain uses TRBV12-3 or TRBV12-4 and TRBJ2-3, with D perhaps matching TRBD1 or TRBD2 (5 bases each). The V gene lost 2 bases and the J gene lost 1 base, with 10 bases spanning the gap. CDR3 length equals 15 residues. CDR3 sequence (DNA): TGTGCCAGCAGTTTAATGGGGACCCGCACAGATACGCAGTATTTT. Translated, it gives CASSLMGTRTDTQYF.

The chain combines TRBV3-1 with TRBJ1-1; D not resolved. Trimming removed 2 bases at V and 1 base at J, with 8 bases between. CDR1 is LGHDT, CDR2 YNNKEL, per germline (reference sequence). The CDR3 length is 14 residues. The DNA of the CDR3 is TGTGCCAGCAGCCAACCTCCCTCGAACACTGAAGCTTTCTTT. Its translation: CASSQPPSNTEAFF.